Listed here is a single T cell receptor beta chain. These data belong to a study of T cell responses to AZD1222 COVID-19 vaccine. V was shortened by 6 bases and J by 2 bases, with 17 bases between the two germline ends. The CDR3 loop spans 15 amino acids. The germline V gene has CDR1 MNHEY and CDR2 SMNVEV (reference sequence). Clones were read by immunoSEQ multiplex PCR, and TCRdb kept only the in-frame ones, dropping some. The sample lists around 140,000 clones, about 92% occurring once. Sequenced here: peripheral blood, sampled on day 0 of AZD1222 vaccination. The V call is TRBV27, the J call TRBJ2-7; tentative D call: TRBD2 (5 bases). The TCR originated in an adult in good health. The CDR3 sequence: CASSTGPPRAYEQYF. DNA of the CDR3: TGTGCCAGCAGCACCGGCCCTCCGAGGGCCTACGAGCAGTACTTC.